The table lists the clone carrying this TCR beta chain with a few counts. What it binds is not known. These data are taken from a study of PD-1 blockade in classical Hodgkin lymphoma. Study conclusions and caveats: Newly diagnosed patients were reported to exhibit reduced baseline TCR diversity relative to healthy donors.

Every single patient, without exception, relapsed after autologous stem cell transplantation, and brentuximab vedotin exposure varied. CD4+ T cells were purified from thawed PBMCs by negative selection. There are 13 residues in the CDR3. The V gene end was trimmed by 7 bases and the J gene end by 4 bases; junction bases not matched to a gene: 6. Germline loops: CDR1 GTSNPN, CDR2 SVGIG (reference sequence). TCRdb's copy holds only in-frame clones and misses some; the assay was immunoSEQ multiplex PCR. The sample holds about 7,600 clones, 70% to 80% seen once. This sample comprised CD4+ T cells from blood, obtained at baseline. V gene TRBV30 combines with J gene TRBJ1-2, with 10 bases fitting TRBD1. This sequence originates from a human donor with classical Hodgkin lymphoma. CDR3 in DNA: TGTGCCTTGAGGACAGGGGGTTTCTATGGCTACACCTTC. Protein sequence: CALRTGGFYGYTF.